This T cell receptor beta chain was identified during a study of vaccination and CD4 T cells after COVID-19. Once obtained from cultured CD4+ T cells, the DNA was sequenced using the Oncomine TCR Beta short-read assay. TCRdb re-called the PCR reads with MiXCR, one entry per CDR3 protein. The repertoire consists of roughly 7,000 distinct CDR3 sequences, with just under 40% occurring once and the leading ten covering about 22%. Treatment: roughly nine-day PBMC culture with coronavirus spike peptide pools or control peptides (ViraFEST assay). Those CD4+ T cells from the unexposed donor predate the COVID-19 pandemic (2011-2018). Isolation of CD4+ T cells by negative selection took place after roughly nine days of culture. This clonotype was observed a handful of times. What it binds is not known. This CDR3 comprises 14 residues. Germline V gene sequence: CDR1 GTSNPN, CDR2 SVGIG (reference sequence). V lost 3 bases and J lost 5; bases outside the gene matches: 8.

The chain employs TRBV30 and TRBJ2-5; TRBD1 matches at 8 bases. Sequencing input: CD4+ T cells from blood, cultured in vitro. The source of this sequence is a human donor in good health. The CDR3 DNA reads TGTGCCTGGAGCGTCCAGGGGGCCATGGAGACCCAGTACTTC. The encoded protein is CAWSVQGAMETQYF.